This is a list of T cell receptor beta chains from one sample in a study of blood T cell repertoires in COVID-19. Produced via immunoSEQ multiplex PCR; TCRdb's table is partial and in-frame only. The data show almost 400,000 clones, about 90% seen once. Sequenced: peripheral blood. These receptors came from an older woman with COVID-19, enrolled during active disease. Both conserved end residues are part of each CDR3. D genes are given only for firm matches. For some rows the clone size is stated as once, few or many, or as a class when expanded; others skip it.

V	D	size	J	DNA	CDR3
TRBV13	TRBD1	.	TRBJ1-6	TGTGCCAGCAGCTTAGCCCCTGGACAGGGCCCGAATTCACCCCTCCACTTT	CASSLAPGQGPNSPLHF
TRBV6-4	.	.	TRBJ1-5	TGTGCCAGCAGTGGCCAGGGCAGTCAGCCCCAGCATTTT	CASSGQGSQPQHF
TRBV9	.	.	TRBJ2-5	TGTGCCAGCAGCGTAGGCCTACTGGAGACCCAGTACTTC	CASSVGLLETQYF
TRBV5-1	.	.	TRBJ2-1	TGCGCCAGCAGCCCTACCGGGACACACTACAATGAGCAGTTCTTC	CASSPTGTHYNEQFF
TRBV24-1	.	.	TRBJ2-5	TGTGCCACCAGTGACGGTGGCCGGGGGTTACAAGAGACCCAGTACTTC	CATSDGGRGLQETQYF
TRBV6-5	.	.	TRBJ2-5	TGTGCCAGCAGTAAGGGACACGGTGGCCAAGAGACCCAGTACTTC	CASSKGHGGQETQYF
TRBV7-9	.	few	TRBJ1-1	TGTGCCAGCAGCTTAGACAGGGAGGGGCCTGAAGCTTTCTTT	CASSLDREGPEAFF
TRBV28	.	.	TRBJ1-1	TGTGCCAGCAGTTCAGGACTGGACACTGAAGCTTTCTTT	CASSSGLDTEAFF
TRBV6-5	.	.	TRBJ1-5	TGTGCCAGCAGTCTACGGACAGGCAATCAGCCCCAGCATTTT	CASSLRTGNQPQHF
TRBV18	TRBD1	.	TRBJ1-3	TGTGCCAGCTCACTTACAGGGGGCGCTTCTCCAGGAAACACCATATATTTT	CASSLTGGASPGNTIYF
TRBV6-5	TRBD2	once	TRBJ2-1	TGTGCCAGCAGTCTAGCGGGGGGCCCTTACAATGAGCAGTTCTTC	CASSLAGGPYNEQFF
TRBV7-5	.	.	TRBJ2-3	TGTGCCAGAAGGGGAGTGCCTCCGGGACTAGGGCAGTATGGGAATACGCAGTATTTT	CARRGVPPGLGQYGNTQYF
TRBV5-3	.	.	TRBJ1-2	TGTGCCAGAAGCTTTAACAGGGTCCCTATACCTCGACGTTATGGCTACACCTTC	CARSFNRVPIPRRYGYTF
TRBV24-1	.	.	TRBJ2-3	TGTGCCACCAGTGATTTAGGGGGACGAGGGATGTTAGCAGATACGCAGTATTTT	CATSDLGGRGMLADTQYF
TRBV29-1	TRBD2	.	TRBJ2-5	TGCAGCGTCCTCGGGCGACTAGCGGGGCGAGAGACCCAGTACTTC	CSVLGRLAGRETQYF
TRBV10-1	.	few	TRBJ1-5	TGCGCCAGCAGTGAGACGGGTAATCAGCCCCAGCATTTT	CASSETGNQPQHF
TRBV5-6	TRBD1	.	TRBJ2-2	TGTGCCAGCAGCTTCCGACAGGGCAAAGGCGGGGAGCTGTTTTTT	CASSFRQGKGGELFF
TRBV30	.	.	TRBJ1-1	TGTGCCTGGAGTTACCGGGAGAACACTGAAGCTTTCTTT	CAWSYRENTEAFF
TRBV7-9	.	few	TRBJ2-2	TGTGCCAGCAGCGGCGGACACCCGAACACCGGGGAGCTGTTTTTT	CASSGGHPNTGELFF
TRBV18	.	.	TRBJ1-4	TGTGCCAGCTCACCTATACAGGGACCTAATGAAAAACTGTTTTTT	CASSPIQGPNEKLFF
TRBV15	.	once	TRBJ1-1	TGTGCCGCCGGGAGAGGAGGGGAGGACACTGAAGCTTTCTTT	CAAGRGGEDTEAFF
TRBV19	.	.	TRBJ2-5	TGTGCCAGTAGTGAAGACTTCCTTGACGGGGAGACCCAGTACTTC	CASSEDFLDGETQYF
TRBV13	.	.	TRBJ2-7	TGTGCCAGCAGCCTAAGCAGGACACCCATCTACGAGCAGTACTTC	CASSLSRTPIYEQYF
TRBV18	TRBD1	.	TRBJ1-3	TGTGCCAGCTCACTTGGACAGGGTGACTCTGGAAACACCATATATTTT	CASSLGQGDSGNTIYF
TRBV7-9	.	once	TRBJ2-7	TGTGCCAGCAGCCGGGCGGGGGCCAACTCCTACGAGCAGTACTTC	CASSRAGANSYEQYF
TRBV15	TRBD1	.	TRBJ1-2	TGTGCCACCAGCAGAAAATACAACAGGGGGGACGGCTACACCTTC	CATSRKYNRGDGYTF
TRBV7-8	.	.	TRBJ2-1	TGTGCCAGCAGCCCCCCAGGGGGGCTAAGTCGTAATGAGCAGTTCTTC	CASSPPGGLSRNEQFF
TRBV6-5	.	.	TRBJ2-5	TGTGCCAGCAGGGTGGGATCGGGGGAGACCCAGTACTTC	CASRVGSGETQYF
TRBV10-1	.	.	TRBJ2-1	TGCGCCAGCAGTTCCCGGCTGGCGGTCTACAATGAGCAGTTCTTC	CASSSRLAVYNEQFF
TRBV2	TRBD1	.	TRBJ2-1	TGTGCCAGCGGAGGACAGGCGGGTGAGCAGTTCTTC	CASGGQAGEQFF
TRBV5-1	.	few	TRBJ1-4	TGCGCCAGCAGCTTGGAGCGCAGTGAACTGTTTTTT	CASSLERSELFF
TRBV3-1/TRBV3-2	.	.	TRBJ1-1	TGTGCCAGCAGCCCAAAGGGGTCCCAGGGGAACACTGAAGCTTTCTTT	CASSPKGSQGNTEAFF
TRBV5-6	.	.	TRBJ1-1	TGTGCCAGCAGCCCTCTAGGTGGATCGGCTTTCTTT	CASSPLGGSAFF
TRBV21-1	.	.	TRBJ1-1	TGTGCCAGCAGCACTCTCAAACGGACAGGGTTTCTCTCCGAAGCTTTCTTT	CASSTLKRTGFLSEAFF
TRBV6-5	.	.	TRBJ1-2	TGTGCCAGCAGATCGGACAGTCTTGGCTACACCTTC	CASRSDSLGYTF
TRBV19	.	.	TRBJ2-7	TGTGCCAGTAGTACAACTCCCCCCTACGAGCAGTACTTC	CASSTTPPYEQYF
TRBV5-1	.	.	TRBJ1-2	TGCGCCAGCAGGCCTGAATCAGGGCCGAACTATGGCTACACCTTC	CASRPESGPNYGYTF
TRBV6-2/TRBV6-3	.	.	TRBJ1-2	TGTGCCAGCAGTTACAGGGAGGAGCATGGCTACACCTTC	CASSYREEHGYTF
TRBV28	TRBD1	.	TRBJ1-2	TGTGCCAGCAGTTTATACCAGGGGGCATATGGCTACACCTTC	CASSLYQGAYGYTF
TRBV7-3	TRBD1	once	TRBJ1-2	TGTGCCAGCAGCGGCAGGGGGACAGCCTATGGCTACACCTTC	CASSGRGTAYGYTF